Each of the 6 T cell receptor beta chains below was sequenced from the same sample in a study of T cells in localized non-small cell lung cancer. Generated by immunoSEQ multiplex PCR, the TCRdb table keeps only in-frame clones and is missing some. This sample carries approximately 14,000 clones, around 90% of them seen once, and the ten largest clones take approximately 2.9%. The specimen comprised peripheral blood mononuclear cells, sampled before any cancer treatment. Receptors originate from a man aged 35 to 69 with stage III lung adenocarcinoma.

This clone turned up a few times. The genes are TRBV28 and TRBJ1-5, with 9 bases fitting TRBD1. In germline, CDR1 is MDHEN, CDR2 SYDVKM. The CDR3 loop spans 14 amino acids. V lost 2 bases and J lost 6; bases outside the gene matches: 2. For the CDR3, the DNA is TGTGCCAGCAGTTTAGACAGGGGGTTTCAGCCCCAGCATTTT. It codes for CASSLDRGFQPQHF. Full variable domain (outside the CDR3, taken from reference TRBV28 and TRBJ1-5): DVKVTQSSRYLVKRTGEKVFLECVQDMDHENMFWYRQDPGLGLRLIYFSYDVKMKEKGDIPEGYSVSREKKERFSLILESASTNQTSMYLCASSLDRGFQPQHFGDGTRLSIL.

This chain connects TRBV5-4 to TRBJ2-7; 13 bases line up with TRBD2. CDR1 is SGHNT, CDR2 YYREEE, per germline (reference sequence). J lost 2 bases, V lost 3 bases, and 5 bases had no gene match. This CDR3 spans 16 amino acids. The CDR3 nucleotides are TGTGCCAGCAGCTGGACTAGCGGGAGTGGAACCTACGAGCAGTACTTC. Encoded protein: CASSWTSGSGTYEQYF. Together with reference TRBV5-4 and TRBJ2-7, the CDR3 gives the full variable domain: ETGVTQSPTHLIKTRGQQVTLRCSSQSGHNTVSWYQQALGQGPQFIFQYYREEENGRGNFPPRFSGLQFPNYSSELNVNALELDDSALYLCASSWTSGSGTYEQYFGPGTRLTVT.

The rearrangement links TRBV7-9 to TRBJ2-3; D might be TRBD2 (6 bases). Germline lookup yields CDR1 SEHNR and CDR2 FQNEAQ (reference sequence). Trimming stripped 5 bases from V and 8 bases from J, with 14 bases between. This CDR3 contains 13 residues. The CDR3 coding sequence is TGTGCCAGCAGCGAACCATGGGACTTTACGCAGTATTTT. It specifies CASSEPWDFTQYF.

The chain links TRBV30 to TRBJ1-3; D uncertain. The CDR3 contains 11 residues. The ends were cut back, 4 bases at V and 8 bases at J, with 9 bases in the middle. Looked up from germline, CDR1 is GTSNPN and CDR2 is SVGIG (reference sequence). CDR3 bases: TGTGCCTGGACCCGTACGGACACCATATATTTT. Translated, it gives CAWTRTDTIYF.

This chain connects TRBV19 to TRBJ2-2; 9 bases align to TRBD1. V trimming: 6 bases; J trimming: 7 bases; junction bases outside the gene matches: 9. This CDR3 has 15 residues. Germline values: CDR1 LNHDA, CDR2 SQIVND (reference sequence). For the CDR3, the DNA is TGTGCCAGTAGGACCGGACAGGGGTTGGTCGGGGAGCTGTTTTTT. It encodes CASRTGQGLVGELFF.

The CDR3 nucleotides are TGTGCCAGCAGCGGGAGAGCGGCAAACAATGAGCAGTTCTTC. Its translation: CASSGRAANNEQFF. The chain uses TRBV5-4 and TRBJ2-1; tentatively, D is TRBD2 (5 bases). Per germline, CDR1 SGHNT and CDR2 YYREEE (reference sequence). This CDR3 spans 14 amino acids. The V end was cut by 4 bases, the J end by 5 bases, with 13 bases between.